This T cell receptor (beta chain) was observed in a study of early T cells in non-severe SARS-CoV-2 infection. Study context: Chains were unpaired, as sequencing was done on bulk RNA from unsorted whole blood.

Trimming took 4 bases from V and 5 from J, leaving 8 bases between them. Germline V gene data show CDR1 as GTSNPN and CDR2 as SVGIG (reference sequence). The CDR3 is 12 residues long. Separate cDNA molecules each had unique molecular identifiers attached to them. MiXCR was run by TCRdb on the 5' RACE reads, yielding one entry per CDR3 protein. Altogether 75,000 to 90,000 distinct CDR3 sequences are present, about 10% being singletons, with the ten largest covering 8%. This TCR derives from an adult who was a healthcare worker with PCR-confirmed SARS-CoV-2 infection or an uninfected control (not recorded which). Material: whole blood, obtained at baseline. J is TRBJ1-4 and V is TRBV30, with D uncertain. The CDR3 DNA follows: TGTGCCTGGAATACTCAGAATGAAAAACTGTTTTTT. Amino acids: CAWNTQNEKLFF.